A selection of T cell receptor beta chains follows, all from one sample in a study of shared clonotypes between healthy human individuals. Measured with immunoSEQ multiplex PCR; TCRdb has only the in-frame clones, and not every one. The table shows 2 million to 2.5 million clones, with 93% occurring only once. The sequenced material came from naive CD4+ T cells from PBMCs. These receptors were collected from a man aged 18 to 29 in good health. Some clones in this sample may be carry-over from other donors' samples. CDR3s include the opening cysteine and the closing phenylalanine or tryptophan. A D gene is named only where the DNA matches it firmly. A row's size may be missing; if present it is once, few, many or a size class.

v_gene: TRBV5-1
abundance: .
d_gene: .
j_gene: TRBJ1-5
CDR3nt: TGCGCCAGCAGCCTGTGGGGGGATAGCAATCAGCCCCAGCATTTT
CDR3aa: CASSLWGDSNQPQHF

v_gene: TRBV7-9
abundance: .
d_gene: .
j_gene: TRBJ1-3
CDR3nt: TGTGCCAGCAGCTTGGGCCAAAGTAGTGGAAACACCATATATTTT
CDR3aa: CASSLGQSSGNTIYF

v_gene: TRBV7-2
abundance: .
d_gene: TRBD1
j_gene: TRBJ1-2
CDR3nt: TGTGCCAGCAGCTTAAGCAGGGACAGCCTCTATGGCTACACCTTC
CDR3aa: CASSLSRDSLYGYTF

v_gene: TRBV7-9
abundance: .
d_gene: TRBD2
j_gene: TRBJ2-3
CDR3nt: TGTGCCAGCAGCCTCGCTAGCGGGAGGTGGTCAGATACGCAGTATTTT
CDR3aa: CASSLASGRWSDTQYF

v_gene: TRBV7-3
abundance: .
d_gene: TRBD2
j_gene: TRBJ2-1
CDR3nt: TGTGCCAGCAGCCGAGGAGGGGCGGGAGGGTTCACGCAGTTCTTC
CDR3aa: CASSRGGAGGFTQFF

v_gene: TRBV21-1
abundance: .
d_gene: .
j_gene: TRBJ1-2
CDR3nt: TGTGCCAGCAGCGCTCCCCCCCCGGATAGGGGACCCGTTAACTATGGCTACACCTTC
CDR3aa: CASSAPPPDRGPVNYGYTF

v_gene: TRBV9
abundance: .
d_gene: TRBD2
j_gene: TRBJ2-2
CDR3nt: TGTGCCAGCAGCGTAGGACTAGCGGACTTCACCGGGGAGCTGTTTTTT
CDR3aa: CASSVGLADFTGELFF

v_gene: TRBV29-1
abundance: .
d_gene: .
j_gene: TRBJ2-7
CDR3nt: TGCAGCGTCGGGAGCTCCTACGAGCAGTACTTC
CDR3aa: CSVGSSYEQYF

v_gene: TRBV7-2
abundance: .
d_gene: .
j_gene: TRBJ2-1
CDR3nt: TGTGCCAGCAGGATTAGCGGCGGGATTAACAATGAGCAGTTCTTC
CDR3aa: CASRISGGINNEQFF

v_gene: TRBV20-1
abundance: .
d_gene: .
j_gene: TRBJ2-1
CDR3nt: TGCAGTGCTTCCCGGGATCAGCAGTTCTTC
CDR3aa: CSASRDQQFF

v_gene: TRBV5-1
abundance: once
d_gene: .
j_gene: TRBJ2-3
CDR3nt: TGCGCCAGCAGCTCGGGACTGGCGTCTGGGACAGATACGCAGTATTTT
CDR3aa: CASSSGLASGTDTQYF

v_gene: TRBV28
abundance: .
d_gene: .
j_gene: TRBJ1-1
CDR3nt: TGTGCCAGCAGTTTAAAGTGGGACCGAGAAACTGAAGCTTTCTTT
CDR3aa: CASSLKWDRETEAFF

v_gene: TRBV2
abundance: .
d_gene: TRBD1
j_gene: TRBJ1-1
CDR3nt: TGTGCCAGCAGTAAGGACAGGGGCACTGAAGCTTTCTTT
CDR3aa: CASSKDRGTEAFF

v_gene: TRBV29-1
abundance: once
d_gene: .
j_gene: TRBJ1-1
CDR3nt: TGCAGCGTCGTCCCTTACGTCGGCGGGGTGATTACGAACACTGAAGCTTTCTTT
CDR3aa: CSVVPYVGGVITNTEAFF

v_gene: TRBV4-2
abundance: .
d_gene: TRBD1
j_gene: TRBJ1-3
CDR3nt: TGTGCCAGCAGCCCCCGCATCGCAGGGGGGGTAGCCACCATATATTTT
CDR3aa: CASSPRIAGGVATIYF

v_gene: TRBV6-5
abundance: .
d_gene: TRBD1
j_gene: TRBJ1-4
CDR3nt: TGTGCCAGCAGTCTCCGGACAGGGGGGCATGAAAAACTGTTTTTT
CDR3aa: CASSLRTGGHEKLFF